These 10 T cell receptor beta chains originate from one sample sequenced in a study of post-analysis software for immune sequencing data. Incorporated into the TCR beta cDNA libraries were unique molecular identifiers, which served to reduce PCR and sequencing biases. TCRdb re-called the PCR reads with MiXCR, one entry per CDR3 protein. The sample lists approximately 460,000 distinct CDR3 sequences, roughly 45% occurring once. These receptors' antigens are unknown. General study points: The five TRBV segments detected at higher frequency in patients than in controls included TRBV5-6, TRBV5-1 and TRBV20-1.

The specimen sequenced was blood. Source of these receptors: a girl aged 10-17 years with multiple sclerosis.

The chain employs TRBV6-1 and TRBJ2-1; tentatively, D is TRBD2 (5 bases). The germline CDR1 and CDR2 sequences are MNHNS and SASEGT. This CDR3 is 14 amino acids long. Trimming took 8 bases from V and 2 from J, leaving 13 bases between them. The CDR3 loop reads CASSRERAYNEQFF. CDR3 bases: TGTGCCAGCTCGAGGGAGAGGGCCTACAATGAGCAGTTCTTC.

The chain uses TRBV6-2 or TRBV6-3 and TRBJ1-2; the match to TRBD1 covers 9 bases. J was trimmed by 4 bases and V by 2 bases; bases with no gene match: 11. There are 17 residues in the CDR3. The germline V gene encodes CDR1 MNHEY and CDR2 SVGEGT. CDR3 residues: CASSYGQGTSSGYGYTF. The CDR3 DNA is TGTGCCAGCAGTTACGGACAGGGGACCTCATCTGGCTATGGCTACACCTTC.

This chain links TRBV6-1 with TRBJ1-1; D is unresolved. The germline gives CDR1 MNHNS, CDR2 SASEGT. V was pared by 3 bases and J by 4 bases, with 6 bases between. CDR3 length: 12 amino acids. CDR3: CASSEGFTEAFF. The CDR3 DNA reads TGTGCCAGCAGTGAGGGTTTCACTGAAGCTTTCTTT.

The V and J genes are TRBV20-1 and TRBJ1-2; 7 bases are a match to TRBD1. The ends lost 4 bases at V and 5 bases at J; junction bases unmatched: 7. CDR1 is DFQATT, CDR2 SNEGSKA, per germline (reference sequence). The CDR3 runs to 13 residues. The DNA of the CDR3 is TGCAGTGCTACCCGACAGGGAGCTTATGGCTACACCTTC. Protein sequence: CSATRQGAYGYTF.

V gene TRBV5-1 combines with J gene TRBJ1-5, with D unclear. Per germline, CDR1 SGHRS and CDR2 YFSETQ. With 0 bases removed from V and 5 bases from J, the gap between germline ends came to 6 bases. CDR3 length equals 13 residues. The CDR3 nucleotides are TGCGCCAGCAGCTTGGACTGGGATCAGCCCCAGCATTTT. Translated, it gives CASSLDWDQPQHF.

This chain connects TRBV3-1 to TRBJ2-1; 11 nucleotides match TRBD2. The CDR3 totals 15 residues. Germline V gives CDR1 LGHDT, CDR2 YNNKEL (reference sequence). With 5 bases clipped from V and 5 bases from J, the junction kept 5 bases outside the gene matches. In nucleotides, the CDR3 is TGTGCCAGCAGCACGACTAGCGGGGTAAACAATGAGCAGTTCTTC. Protein: CASSTTSGVNNEQFF.

The chain uses TRBV5-6 and TRBJ2-3; D is unclear. The germline V gene has CDR1 SGHDT and CDR2 YYEEEE. The CDR3 loop spans 16 amino acids. V shed 4 bases and J shed 0 bases, with 15 bases lying between them. Written as DNA, the CDR3 is TGTGCCAGCAGCCTCGGGTTTACACATAGCACAGATACGCAGTATTTT. Encoded protein: CASSLGFTHSTDTQYF.

This clonotype was recorded only once. The rearrangement joins TRBV10-1 to TRBJ2-3; D is undetermined. V lost 6 bases to trimming and J lost 2 bases, with 12 bases between them. The CDR3 loop spans 14 amino acids. Germline assignment: CDR1 WNHNN and CDR2 SYGVQD (reference sequence). The CDR3: CASSWGRTTDTQYF. The CDR3 DNA is TGCGCCAGCAGCTGGGGTCGAACCACAGATACGCAGTATTTT.

This chain connects TRBV20-1 to TRBJ1-4; 8 bases match TRBD1. The CDR3 runs 13 residues. V lost 5 bases and J lost 5; bases outside the gene matches: 4. Per germline, CDR1 DFQATT and CDR2 SNEGSKA (reference sequence). Here the CDR3 DNA reads TGCAGTGCTGTGCGACAGGGGAATGAAAAACTGTTTTTT. It translates to CSAVRQGNEKLFF.

This clonotype was recorded a few times. Here the CDR3 DNA reads TGTGCCAGCAGCGGAGTGGGACTAGTTTCCTCAGATACGCAGTATTTT. Protein sequence: CASSGVGLVSSDTQYF. This chain links TRBV7-9 with TRBJ2-3; 8 nucleotides line up with TRBD2. From germline, CDR1 is SEHNR and CDR2 FQNEAQ (reference sequence). The V gene end was trimmed by 5 bases and the J gene end by 4 bases; junction bases not matched to a gene: 11. This CDR3 has 16 amino acids.